This T cell receptor beta chain was observed in a study of CD8 T cells in ankylosing spondylitis. At least ten counts were recorded for this clonotype. Its target is not known. TCRdb recomputed calls from the 5' RACE reads with MiXCR, one row per CDR3 protein. Among roughly 130,000 distinct CDR3 sequences listed, 7% to 10% were seen once. This CDR3 comprises 13 residues. V lost 5 bases and J lost 7; bases outside the gene matches: 2. CDR1 DFQATT and CDR2 SNEGSKA come from the germline V gene (reference sequence). Study-wide results and limits: Disease-linked clones were CD8+ and relatively rare in peripheral blood. According to the report, clones linked to the disease were significantly enriched in matched synovial fluid samples taken from ankylosing spondylitis patients. Existing reports had already noted some motif variants in reactive arthritis synovial fluid and blood. Characteristic, it appeared, of ankylosing spondylitis blood was a TCR beta motif of fewer than 10 highly homologous variants.

The clonotype was recovered from a male donor with ankylosing spondylitis. The chain carries TRBV20-1 and TRBJ1-6, with 10 bases aligning to TRBD1. The source material was synovial fluid, either unsorted or a sorted T cell fraction (not recorded which). The CDR3 reads CSAGGQGNSPLHF. The CDR3 DNA follows: TGCAGTGCTGGGGGACAGGGGAATTCACCCCTCCACTTT.